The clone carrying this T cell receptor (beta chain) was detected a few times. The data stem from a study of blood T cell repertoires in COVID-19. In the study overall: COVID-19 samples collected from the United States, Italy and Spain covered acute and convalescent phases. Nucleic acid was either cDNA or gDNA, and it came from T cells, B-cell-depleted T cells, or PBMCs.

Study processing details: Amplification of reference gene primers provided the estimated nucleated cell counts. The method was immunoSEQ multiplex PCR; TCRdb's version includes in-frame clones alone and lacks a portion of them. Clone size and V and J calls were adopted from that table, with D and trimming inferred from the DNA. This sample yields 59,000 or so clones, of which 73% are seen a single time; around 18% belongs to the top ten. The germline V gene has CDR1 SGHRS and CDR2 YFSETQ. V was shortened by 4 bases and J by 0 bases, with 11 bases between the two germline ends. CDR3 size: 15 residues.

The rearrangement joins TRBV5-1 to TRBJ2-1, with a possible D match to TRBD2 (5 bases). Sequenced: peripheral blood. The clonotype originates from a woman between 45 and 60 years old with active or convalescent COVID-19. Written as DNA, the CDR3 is TGCGCCAGCAGCATCCTGCGGGTCTCCTACAATGAGCAGTTCTTC. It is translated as CASSILRVSYNEQFF.